This record looks at one T cell receptor (beta chain) sequence and its context. This specimen belongs to a study of shared clonotypes between healthy human individuals. Using immunoSEQ multiplex PCR, the repertoire was profiled, and TCRdb retains in-frame clones only, with some absent. Of over a million clones listed, 65% to 75% are singletons. With V trimmed by 1 base and J by 8 bases, 15 bases remained unmatched. The germline CDR1 and CDR2 sequences are MRHNA and SNTAGT. This CDR3 is 17 amino acids long. This chain uses TRBV6-4 with TRBJ1-1; 8 nucleotides align to TRBD1. The receptor's source is a man between 18 and 35 years old in good health. The material sequenced was memory CD4+ T cells sorted from blood. Subset defined: CD45RA-negative fraction. CDR3 in DNA: TGTGCCAGCAGTGACTATAACAACTACCCTTGGGACAGGGAAGCTTTCTTT. This encodes CASSDYNNYPWDREAFF.